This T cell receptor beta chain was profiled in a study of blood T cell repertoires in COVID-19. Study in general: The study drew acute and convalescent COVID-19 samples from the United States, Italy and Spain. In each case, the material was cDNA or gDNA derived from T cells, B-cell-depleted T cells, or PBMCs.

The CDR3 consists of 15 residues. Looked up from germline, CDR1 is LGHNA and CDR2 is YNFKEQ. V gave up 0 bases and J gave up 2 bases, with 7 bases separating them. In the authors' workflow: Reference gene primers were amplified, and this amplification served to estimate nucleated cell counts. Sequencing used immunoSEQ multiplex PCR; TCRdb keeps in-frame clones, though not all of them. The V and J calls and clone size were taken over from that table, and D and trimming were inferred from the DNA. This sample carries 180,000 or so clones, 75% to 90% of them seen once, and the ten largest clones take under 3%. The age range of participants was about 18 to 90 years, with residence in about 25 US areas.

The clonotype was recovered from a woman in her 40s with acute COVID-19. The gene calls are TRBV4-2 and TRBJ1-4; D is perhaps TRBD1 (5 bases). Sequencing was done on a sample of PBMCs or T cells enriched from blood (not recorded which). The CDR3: CASSQEPGTNEKLFF. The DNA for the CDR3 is TGTGCCAGCAGCCAAGAGCCAGGGACTAATGAAAAACTGTTTTTT.